These 11 T cell receptor beta chains came from one sample sequenced in a study of T cell responses to AZD1222 COVID-19 vaccine (dated by TCRdb to about 2021). This specimen's time point label, per the study, means: baseline before first vaccination. Library construction relied on the immunoSEQ multiplex PCR assay. TCRdb re-hosts the immuneACCESS table, in-frame sequences only. Its copies lack some clones; in the studies checked, an unresolved V gene accounts for under half of them, and the cause for the rest is not known. The sample contains roughly 130,000 clones, around 94% of them found a single time. The ten top clones hold 6.6% of the sample. The sample was peripheral blood, taken on day 0 of AZD1222 vaccination. The receptor source for this set is an adult in good health.

This chain joins TRBV6-5 and TRBJ1-2; D is uncertain. Germline V lookup: CDR1 MNHEY, CDR2 SVGAGI. The CDR3 has 13 amino acids. Between the trimmed V and J ends, which lost 8 bases and 4 bases, there was a span of 14 bases. CDR3 residues: CASHATTFYGYTF. The CDR3 DNA reads as TGTGCCAGCCACGCTACCACGTTCTATGGCTACACCTTC.

The gene calls are TRBV30 and TRBJ1-3; perhaps TRBD1 as D (6 bases). V gave up 2 bases and J gave up 0 bases, with 11 bases separating them. From germline, CDR1 is GTSNPN and CDR2 SVGIG (reference sequence). This CDR3 is built from 15 residues. The CDR3 region is CAWSPWGPSGNTIYF. CDR3 DNA: TGTGCCTGGAGTCCTTGGGGGCCCTCTGGAAACACCATATATTTT.

This clone was detected once. The chain has TRBV9 and TRBJ1-4, with D unresolved. V shed 3 bases and J shed 2 bases, with 11 bases lying between them. The CDR3 totals 15 residues. The V gene's germline CDR1 is SGDLS and CDR2 YYNGEE. In DNA form, the CDR3 reads TGTGCCAGCAGCGCTGGGAGGAACACTAATGAAAAACTGTTTTTT. Translated: CASSAGRNTNEKLFF. Full variable domain (outside the CDR3, taken from reference TRBV9 and TRBJ1-4): DSGVTQTPKHLITATGQRVTLRCSPRSGDLSVYWYQQSLDQGLQFLIQYYNGEERAKGNILERFSAQQFPDLHSELNLSSLELGDSALYFCASSAGRNTNEKLFFGSGTQLSVL.

This chain joins TRBV4-2 and TRBJ2-1; 9 positions match TRBD2. The CDR3 totals 15 residues. V lost 4 bases to trimming and J lost 3 bases; unmatched junction nucleotides: 4. Germline CDR1 is LGHNA and CDR2 is YNFKEQ. The CDR3 is CASSRREGDYNEQFF. CDR3 DNA: TGTGCCAGCAGCCGGCGGGAGGGCGACTACAATGAGCAGTTCTTC.

The chain links TRBV6-5 to TRBJ1-2; 10 bases are a match to TRBD1. J was trimmed by 9 bases and V by 0 bases; bases with no gene match: 10. This CDR3 is built from 16 residues. Germline V gene data show CDR1 as MNHEY and CDR2 as SVGAGI. This chain's CDR3 is CASSYSSPGTGVRYTF. The CDR3 DNA follows: TGTGCCAGCAGTTACTCAAGCCCAGGGACAGGGGTTCGCTACACCTTC.

This chain's CDR3 is CACSTTAGTGVGAQHF. CDR3 sequence (DNA): TGTGCCTGTTCTACCACCGCCGGGACAGGGGTGGGGGCCCAGCATTTT. The genes are TRBV30 and TRBJ1-5; 10 nucleotides line up with TRBD1. The CDR3 covers 16 residues. The junction had 19 bases not matched to a gene; V was cut back by 6 bases and J by 11 bases. The germline CDR1 and CDR2 sequences are GTSNPN and SVGIG (reference sequence).

The chain employs TRBV21-1 and TRBJ1-1. TRBV21-1 is given as a pseudogene. The CDR3 sequence is 17 residues long. CDR3 nucleotide sequence: TGTGCCAGCAGCAAAGTAGGGAGGGGACAAGAGAACACTGAAGCTTTCTTT. This sequence encodes CASSKVGRGQENTEAFF.

This chain joins TRBV15 and TRBJ1-1; D gene unclear. CDR3 length: 15 residues. Trimming pared 6 bases from V and 3 bases from J, leaving 17 bases between. The germline V gene encodes CDR1 LNHNV and CDR2 YYDKDF (reference sequence). CDR3 nucleotides: TGTGCCACCAGGAACAGTCAGATCGGGGACACTGAAGCTTTCTTT. This codes for CATRNSQIGDTEAFF.

The chain joins TRBV30 to TRBJ1-4; possibly TRBD1 for D (6 bases). The CDR3 extends over 15 amino acids. CDR1 and CDR2 from the germline V gene are GTSNPN and SVGIG (reference sequence). The V end was cut by 4 bases, the J end by 1 base, with 13 bases between. The CDR3 DNA follows: TGTGCCTGGAAAACAGGGTCAATAACTAATGAAAAACTGTTTTTT. It specifies CAWKTGSITNEKLFF.

This clone was observed once. The germline gene is not matched at one end of the junction; a read error may be the cause. The chain has TRBV2 and TRBJ1-2, with D perhaps TRBD1 (6 bases). This CDR3 has 15 amino acids. Germline values: CDR1 SNHLY, CDR2 FYNNEI. CDR3 amino acids: CASPALDRSSYGYIF. The CDR3 nucleotides are TGTGCCAGCCCGGCCTTGGACAGATCCTCCTATGGCTACATCTTC.

The CDR3 sequence is CAISTGTQSSYNEQFF. Here the CDR3 DNA reads TGTGCCATCAGCACCGGGACCCAGAGCTCCTACAATGAGCAGTTCTTC. V usage is TRBV10-3 and J usage is TRBJ2-1, with D possibly being TRBD1 or TRBD2 (5 bases each). Germline V CDR1 and CDR2: ENHRY, SYGVKD. V was cut by 6 bases and J by 0 bases, with 15 bases left in between. The CDR3 has 16 amino acids.